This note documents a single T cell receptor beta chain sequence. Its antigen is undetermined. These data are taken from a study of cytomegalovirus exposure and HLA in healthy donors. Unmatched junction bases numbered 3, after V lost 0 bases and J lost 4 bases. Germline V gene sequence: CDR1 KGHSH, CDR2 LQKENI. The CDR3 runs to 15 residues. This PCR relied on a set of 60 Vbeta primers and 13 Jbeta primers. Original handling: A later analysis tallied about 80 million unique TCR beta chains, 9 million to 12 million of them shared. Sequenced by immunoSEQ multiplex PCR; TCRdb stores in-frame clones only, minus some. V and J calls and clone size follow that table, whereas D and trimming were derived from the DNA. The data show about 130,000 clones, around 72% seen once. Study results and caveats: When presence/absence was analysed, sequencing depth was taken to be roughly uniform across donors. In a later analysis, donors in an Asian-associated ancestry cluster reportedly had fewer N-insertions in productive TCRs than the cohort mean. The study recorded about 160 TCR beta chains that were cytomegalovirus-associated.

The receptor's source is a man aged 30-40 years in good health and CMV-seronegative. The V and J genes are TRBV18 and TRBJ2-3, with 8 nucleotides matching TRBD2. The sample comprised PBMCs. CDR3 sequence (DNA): TGTGCCAGCTCACCACCTAGCGGGGCGGCAGATACGCAGTATTTT. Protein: CASSPPSGAADTQYF.